Listed below are T cell receptor beta chains from one sample, sequenced in a study of PD-1 blockade in mismatch repair-deficient tumors. The assay was immunoSEQ multiplex PCR, and TCRdb's table has in-frame clones only and misses some. The sample includes over 30,000 clones, more than 70% of them seen just once. The starting material was PBMCs, obtained less than 7 weeks after starting pembrolizumab. All receptors come from an adult with mismatch repair-deficient cancer. CDR3s include the opening cysteine and the closing phenylalanine or tryptophan. D genes are given only for firm matches. Rows give clone size only sometimes, using once, few, many, or a class for an expanded clone.

cdr3_aa	cdr3_nt	clone_size	j_call	v_call	d_call
CAWSVGRDLEQYF	TGTGCCTGGAGTGTTGGAAGGGACTTGGAGCAGTACTTC	NA	TRBJ2-7	TRBV30	NA
CASSISGYNEQFF	TGTGCCAGTAGTATCTCCGGTTACAATGAGCAGTTCTTC	NA	TRBJ2-1	TRBV19	NA
CASSATGDTEAFF	TGTGCCAGCTCAGCGACAGGGGACACTGAAGCTTTCTTT	NA	TRBJ1-1	TRBV18	TRBD1
CASSPQRDRGRQPQHF	TGTGCCAGCTCACCGCAACGGGACAGGGGGAGGCAGCCCCAGCATTTT	NA	TRBJ1-5	TRBV18	TRBD1
CAWSVPGGIYEQYF	TGTGCCTGGAGTGTACCTGGCGGAATCTACGAGCAGTACTTC	few	TRBJ2-7	TRBV30	NA
CASSIRSTNSYNEQFF	TGTGCCAGCAGCATCCGGAGTACCAACTCCTACAATGAGCAGTTCTTC	NA	TRBJ2-1	TRBV5-5	NA
CASSPLRQVNTEAFF	TGTGCCAGTAGTCCCCTTAGGCAGGTGAACACTGAAGCTTTCTTT	NA	TRBJ1-1	TRBV19	NA
CASSLSGGNEQYF	TGTGCCAGCAGCCTCTCCGGAGGCAACGAGCAGTACTTC	NA	TRBJ2-7	TRBV7-9	NA
CSVAPDRVSYEQYF	TGCAGCGTTGCCCCTGACAGGGTCTCCTACGAGCAGTACTTC	NA	TRBJ2-7	TRBV29-1	TRBD1
CASSIGAGGPGNEQFF	TGTGCCAGTAGTATCGGAGCGGGAGGGCCGGGGAATGAGCAGTTCTTC	NA	TRBJ2-1	TRBV19	TRBD2
CATSPDSRDEQYF	TGTGCCACCAGCCCCGACAGTCGCGACGAGCAGTACTTC	few	TRBJ2-7	TRBV7-3	NA
CASLGASFSFISYNEQFF	TGCGCCAGCCTCGGCGCTAGCTTCTCCTTCATCTCCTACAATGAGCAGTTCTTC	NA	TRBJ2-1	TRBV10-1	NA
CASSLEGTYSYNEQFF	TGCGCCAGCAGCTTGGAAGGGACTTACTCCTACAATGAGCAGTTCTTC	NA	TRBJ2-1	TRBV5-1	NA
CASRQLISYEQYF	TGTGCCAGCAGACAGCTTATTTCCTACGAGCAGTACTTC	NA	TRBJ2-7	TRBV6-5	NA
CASSNLWTGEVVGYTF	TGTGCCAGCAGCAACCTTTGGACAGGGGAAGTAGTTGGCTACACCTTC	once	TRBJ1-2	TRBV7-9	TRBD1
CASSPSGQLAPGANVLTF	TGTGCCAGCAGTCCATCGGGACAGCTGGCTCCTGGGGCCAACGTCCTGACTTTC	NA	TRBJ2-6	TRBV28	TRBD1
CASKPGTSGYNEQFF	TGTGCCAGCAAACCCGGGACTAGCGGATACAATGAGCAGTTCTTC	once	TRBJ2-1	TRBV2	TRBD2
CASSQERLGSYEQYF	TGCGCCAGCAGCCAAGAGAGACTGGGTTCCTACGAGCAGTACTTC	NA	TRBJ2-7	TRBV4-1	NA
CASSLEGMTQYF	TGTGCCAGCAGTTTGGAGGGGATGACCCAGTACTTC	NA	TRBJ2-5	TRBV28	NA
CASSLTGTSAQETQYF	TGTGCCAGCAGCCTCACCGGGACTAGCGCCCAAGAGACCCAGTACTTC	NA	TRBJ2-5	TRBV7-8	TRBD2
CASSPLGSTDTQYF	TGTGCCAGTAGTCCCCTCGGGAGCACAGATACGCAGTATTTT	NA	TRBJ2-3	TRBV19	NA
CASSLWSQATYEQYF	TGTGCCAGCAGCCTATGGTCACAGGCCACCTACGAGCAGTACTTC	NA	TRBJ2-7	TRBV11-3	NA
CASLGGARGYGYTF	TGTGCCAGTTTGGGGGGGGCCCGGGGCTATGGCTACACCTTC	NA	TRBJ1-2	TRBV19	NA
CASSERQLGGYTF	TGTGCCAGCAGTGAAAGACAGTTAGGGGGCTACACCTTC	few	TRBJ1-2	TRBV6-1	NA
CASTPLGGVNSPLHF	TGTGCCAGCACTCCCCTTGGCGGAGTGAATTCACCCCTCCACTTT	few	TRBJ1-6	TRBV28	NA
CASSWDTGKVGIIGQFF	TGTGCCAGCAGCTGGGACACCGGAAAGGTGGGCATTATAGGGCAGTTCTTC	NA	TRBJ2-1	TRBV28	NA
CASRGGQGLFNYGYTF	TGTGCCAGTAGGGGGGGACAGGGCCTTTTTAACTATGGCTACACCTTC	once	TRBJ1-2	TRBV2	TRBD1
CASSLDQTTGALHF	TGTGCCAGCAGCTTAGATCAAACCACAGGGGCCCTGCATTTT	NA	TRBJ1-5	TRBV7-2	TRBD1
CASSLATSGRNTQYF	TGTGCCAGCAGCTTAGCTACTAGCGGGAGGAATACGCAGTATTTT	NA	TRBJ2-3	TRBV13	TRBD2
CASSLVGTALDQPQHF	TGTGCCAGCAGCTTAGTAGGGACTGCCCTAGATCAGCCCCAGCATTTT	NA	TRBJ1-5	TRBV11-2	NA
CASRRPEPTGQGYTF	TGTGCCAGCAGACGGCCTGAACCGACAGGGCAAGGCTACACCTTC	NA	TRBJ1-2	TRBV28	TRBD1
CASSTSRGALSNQPQHF	TGTGCCAGCAGTACCTCCCGGGGGGCGCTTAGCAATCAGCCCCAGCATTTT	NA	TRBJ1-5	TRBV28	NA
CASSERAQGVKTQYF	TGTGCCAGCAGTGAAAGGGCTCAGGGTGTAAAGACCCAGTACTTC	NA	TRBJ2-5	TRBV2	NA
CASRKPGSGGEWADTQYF	TGTGCCAGCAGGAAACCTGGGAGCGGGGGGGAGTGGGCAGATACGCAGTATTTT	NA	TRBJ2-3	TRBV28	TRBD2
CAISESLSYRVRWEKLFF	TGTGCCATCAGTGAGTCCCTTAGTTACAGGGTACGCTGGGAAAAACTGTTTTTT	NA	TRBJ1-4	TRBV10-3	NA
CASSRQGARNTIYF	TGTGCCAGCAGCCGACAGGGGGCAAGAAACACCATATATTTT	NA	TRBJ1-3	TRBV28	TRBD1
CASRSGQGITDTQYF	TGTGCCAGCAGGTCTGGACAGGGTATTACAGATACGCAGTATTTT	once	TRBJ2-3	TRBV2	TRBD1
CASSSAWGGSTDTQYF	TGTGCCAGCAGTTCCGCGTGGGGAGGGAGCACGGATACGCAGTATTTT	NA	TRBJ2-3	TRBV28	TRBD2
CASRRDRAMNTEAFF	TGTGCCAGCAGGCGGGACAGGGCGATGAACACTGAAGCTTTCTTT	NA	TRBJ1-1	TRBV6-1	TRBD1
CASSSAKTPGLGETQYF	TGTGCCAGCAGTTCGGCTAAAACTCCCGGACTAGGGGAGACCCAGTACTTC	few	TRBJ2-5	TRBV27	TRBD2
CSVGDSSPLHF	TGCAGCGTGGGTGACAGTTCACCCCTCCACTTT	NA	TRBJ1-6	TRBV29-1	NA